This T cell receptor (beta chain) was observed in a study of T-cell reconstitution after alpha-beta-depleted transplantation in children. The CDR3 extends over 15 amino acids. The V gene end was trimmed by 1 base and the J gene end by 6 bases; junction bases not matched to a gene: 5. CDR1 and CDR2 from the germline V gene are SEHNR and FQNEAQ (reference sequence). As to this clonotype: Its matching antigen is unknown.

Study-wide results and limits: Reportedly, alpha-beta T cells present about two months post-transplant originated from several hundred expanded clones of graft origin. At the one-year point after transplant, T-cell counts and TCRbeta diversity were found to come mostly from T cells that had been newly produced. Several patients had high TCRbeta diversity at day 60; it came from surviving recipient T cells and thymic progenitors.

TCRbeta library preparation incorporated unique molecular identifiers. Via MiXCR, TCRdb re-called the PCR reads, giving one row per CDR3 protein. The repertoire holds 800,000 to 1,000,000 distinct CDR3 sequences, with around 30% as singletons. The source of this sequence is a boy in the first two years of life who had a stem cell transplant for SCID, so the T cells may come from the graft donor. Source: PBMCs, mostly from graft donor cells, taken 360 days after TCRalphabeta/CD19-depleted stem cell transplant. This chain connects TRBV7-9 to TRBJ2-3; TRBD1 matches at 9 bases. DNA of the CDR3: TGTGCCAGCAGCTTAGGGGACAGGGTCGGCGATACGCAGTATTTT. Its protein product is CASSLGDRVGDTQYF.